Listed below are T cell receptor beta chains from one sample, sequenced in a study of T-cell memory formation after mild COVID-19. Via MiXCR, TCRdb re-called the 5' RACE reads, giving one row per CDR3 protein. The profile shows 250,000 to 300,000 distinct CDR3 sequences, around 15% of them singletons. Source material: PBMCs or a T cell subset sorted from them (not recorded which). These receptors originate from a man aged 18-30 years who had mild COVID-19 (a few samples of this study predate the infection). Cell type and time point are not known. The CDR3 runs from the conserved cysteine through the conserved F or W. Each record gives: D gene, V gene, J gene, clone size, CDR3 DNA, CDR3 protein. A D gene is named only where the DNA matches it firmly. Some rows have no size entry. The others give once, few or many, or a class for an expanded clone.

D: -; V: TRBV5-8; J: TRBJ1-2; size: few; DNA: TGTGCCAGCAGCTTGCGGCCCGGAAACTATGGCTACACCTTC; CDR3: CASSLRPGNYGYTF
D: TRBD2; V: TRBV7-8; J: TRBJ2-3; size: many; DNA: TGTGCCAGCAGCGTGGGGAGCGGGGGGGGACTAAGCACAGATACGCAGTATTTT; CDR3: CASSVGSGGGLSTDTQYF
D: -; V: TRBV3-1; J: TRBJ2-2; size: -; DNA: TGTGCCAGCAGCCAAGTTTTTTTGGGGACCGGGGAGCTGTTTTTT; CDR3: CASSQVFLGTGELFF
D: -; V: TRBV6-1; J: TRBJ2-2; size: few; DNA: TGTGCCAGCAGCGAATTGGGGACCGGGGAGCTGTTTTTT; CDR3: CASSELGTGELFF
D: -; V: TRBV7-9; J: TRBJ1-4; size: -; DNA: TGTGCCAGCAGCTTAGGAGGGAGGAATGAAAAACTGTTTTTT; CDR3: CASSLGGRNEKLFF
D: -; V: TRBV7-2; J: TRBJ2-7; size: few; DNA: TGTGCCAGCAGCTTAGTCCTCGGGCAGGGGGGCGAGCAGTACTTC; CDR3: CASSLVLGQGGEQYF
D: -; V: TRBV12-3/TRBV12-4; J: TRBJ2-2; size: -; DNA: TGTGCCAGCAGTTTACCTTTACAGAACACCGGGGAGCTGTTTTTT; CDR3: CASSLPLQNTGELFF
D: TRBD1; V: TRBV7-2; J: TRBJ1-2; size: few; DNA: TGTGCCAGCAGCAGAGAAACAGGGGCGCCCTATGGCTACACCTTC; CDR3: CASSRETGAPYGYTF
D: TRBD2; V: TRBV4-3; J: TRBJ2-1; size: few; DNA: TGCGCCAGCAGCCAAGAAGCGGGGGACTCCTACAATGAGCAGTTCTTC; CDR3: CASSQEAGDSYNEQFF
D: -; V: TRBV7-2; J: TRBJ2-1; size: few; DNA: TGTGCCAGCAGCTTAGACCGCTGGAATGAGCAGTTCTTC; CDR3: CASSLDRWNEQFF
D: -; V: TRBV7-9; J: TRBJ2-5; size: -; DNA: TGTGCCAGCAGCTTTATGGGGGACCAAGAGACCCAGTACTTC; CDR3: CASSFMGDQETQYF
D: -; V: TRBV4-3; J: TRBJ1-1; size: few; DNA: TGCGCCAGCAGCCAAACGGTGAGCACTGAAGCTTTCTTT; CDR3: CASSQTVSTEAFF
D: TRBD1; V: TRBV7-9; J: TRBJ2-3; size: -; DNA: TGTGCCAGCAGCTCTCCGGGACAGCGTCTCTTGACAGATACGCAGTATTTT; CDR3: CASSSPGQRLLTDTQYF
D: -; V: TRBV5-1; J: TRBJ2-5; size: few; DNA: TGCGCCAGCAGCTTGCCAGGGGGGTACAGAGAGACCCAGTACTTC; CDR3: CASSLPGGYRETQYF
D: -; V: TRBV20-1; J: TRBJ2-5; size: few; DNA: TGCAGTGCTAGATTCACTAGGGGGCAAGAGACCCAGTACTTC; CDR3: CSARFTRGQETQYF
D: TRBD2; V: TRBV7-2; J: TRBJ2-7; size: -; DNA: TGTGCCAGCAGCTTAGGCGGGACTAGTGCCTACGAGCAGTACTTC; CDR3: CASSLGGTSAYEQYF
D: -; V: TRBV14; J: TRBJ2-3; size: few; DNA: TGTGCCAGCAGTAATTTCCTGTCCCCCACAGATACGCAGTATTTT; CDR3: CASSNFLSPTDTQYF
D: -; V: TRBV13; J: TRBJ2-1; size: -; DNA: TGTGCCAGCAGCTTACCGGACGGACCCTACTACAATGAGCAGTTCTTC; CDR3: CASSLPDGPYYNEQFF
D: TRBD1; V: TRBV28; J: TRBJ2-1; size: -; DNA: TGTGCCAGCAGTTTCACGGGACAGAACTACAATGAGCAGTTCTTC; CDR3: CASSFTGQNYNEQFF
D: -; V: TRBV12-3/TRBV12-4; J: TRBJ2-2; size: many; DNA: TGTGCCAGCAGTGTCCGGGGGGCTAACACCGGGGAGCTGTTTTTT; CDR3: CASSVRGANTGELFF
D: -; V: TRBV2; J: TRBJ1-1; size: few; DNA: TGTGCCAGTGATCCAGGGTACATGAACACTGAAGCTTTCTTT; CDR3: CASDPGYMNTEAFF
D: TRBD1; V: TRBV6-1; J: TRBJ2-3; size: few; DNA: TGTGCCAGCAAGTACAGGGGTGTGGGAGATACGCAGTATTTT; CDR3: CASKYRGVGDTQYF
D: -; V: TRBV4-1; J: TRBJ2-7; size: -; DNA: TGCGCCAGCAGCCAAGTCGGAACATCGGCCGACGAGCAGTACTTC; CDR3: CASSQVGTSADEQYF
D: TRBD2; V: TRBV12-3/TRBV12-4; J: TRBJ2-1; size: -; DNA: TGTGCCAGCAGGGGGGGACTAGCGGGACCCTTCTCCTACAATGAGCAGTTCTTC; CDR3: CASRGGLAGPFSYNEQFF
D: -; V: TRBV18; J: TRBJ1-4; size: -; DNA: TGTGCCAGCTCACCGAACGAGGGACGGTGGAATGAAAAACTGTTTTTT; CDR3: CASSPNEGRWNEKLFF
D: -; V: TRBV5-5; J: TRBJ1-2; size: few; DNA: TGTGCCAGCAGCTCCCGAACAGGATACTATGGCTACACCTTC; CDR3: CASSSRTGYYGYTF
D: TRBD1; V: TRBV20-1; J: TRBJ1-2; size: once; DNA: TGCAGTGCTAGAGTTCGGGGGACAGGGTTAGGCTACACCTTC; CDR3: CSARVRGTGLGYTF
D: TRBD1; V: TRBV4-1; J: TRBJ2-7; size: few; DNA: TGCGCCAGCAGCCAAGAAGACAGGGCACTTCCCTACGAGCAGTACTTC; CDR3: CASSQEDRALPYEQYF
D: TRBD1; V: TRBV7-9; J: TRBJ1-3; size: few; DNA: TGTGCCAGCAGCTTCCAGGGGGGACGCTCTGGAAACACCATATATTTT; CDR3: CASSFQGGRSGNTIYF
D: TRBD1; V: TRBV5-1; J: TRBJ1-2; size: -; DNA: TGCGCCAGCAGCTTGGGACAGGGCGATGGGTATGGCTACACCTTC; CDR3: CASSLGQGDGYGYTF
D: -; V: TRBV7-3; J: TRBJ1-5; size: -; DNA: TGTGCCAGCAGCGCTCGCGGGGGGGTCGGTCAGCCCCAGCATTTT; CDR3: CASSARGGVGQPQHF
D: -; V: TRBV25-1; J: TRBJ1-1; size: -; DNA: TGTGCCAGCCTCGAGAACACTGAAGCTTTCTTT; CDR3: CASLENTEAFF
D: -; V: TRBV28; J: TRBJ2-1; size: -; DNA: TGTGCCAGCAGTGAACGACAGTATTCCTACAATGAGCAGTTCTTC; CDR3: CASSERQYSYNEQFF
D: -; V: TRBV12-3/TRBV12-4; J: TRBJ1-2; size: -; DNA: TGTGCCAGCAGTTTGGGGGTGTATAACTATGGCTACACCTTC; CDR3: CASSLGVYNYGYTF
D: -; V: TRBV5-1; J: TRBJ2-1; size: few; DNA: TGCGCCAGCAGCTTGGCCTCCAATGAGCAGTTCTTC; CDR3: CASSLASNEQFF
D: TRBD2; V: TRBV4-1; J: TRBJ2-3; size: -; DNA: TGCGCCAGCAGCCATCGCCTAGCGGGGGGGCCCACAGATACGCAGTATTTT; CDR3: CASSHRLAGGPTDTQYF
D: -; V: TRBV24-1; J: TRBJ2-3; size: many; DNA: TGTGCCACCAGTGATTTGGTTACAGATACGCAGTATTTT; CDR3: CATSDLVTDTQYF
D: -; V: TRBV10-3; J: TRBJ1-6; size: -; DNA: TGTGCCATCAGTGACAGGCCCTATAATTCACCCCTCCACTTT; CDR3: CAISDRPYNSPLHF
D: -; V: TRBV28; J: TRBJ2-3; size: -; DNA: TGTGCCAGCAGGAACCCGGGGGTGGCAGATACGCAGTATTTT; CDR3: CASRNPGVADTQYF
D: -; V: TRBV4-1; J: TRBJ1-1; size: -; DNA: TGCGCCAGCAGCCAAGGCGGGGGGCCCATGAACACTGAAGCTTTCTTT; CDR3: CASSQGGGPMNTEAFF
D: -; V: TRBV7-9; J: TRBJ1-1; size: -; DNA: TGTGCCAGCAGCTTAGCTATCAAAAGAGAAGCAGACACTGAAGCTTTCTTT; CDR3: CASSLAIKREADTEAFF
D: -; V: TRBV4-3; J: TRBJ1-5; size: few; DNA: TGCGCCAGCAGCCAAGATCTGGGGGCGTATCAGCCCCAGCATTTT; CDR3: CASSQDLGAYQPQHF
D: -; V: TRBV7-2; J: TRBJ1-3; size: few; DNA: TGTGCCAGCAGCTTATTTGGGTGGGGAAACACCATATATTTT; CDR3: CASSLFGWGNTIYF
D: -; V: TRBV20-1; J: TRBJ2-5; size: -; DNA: TGCAGTGCTAGAGATCGGGGACCACAAGAGACCCAGTACTTC; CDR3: CSARDRGPQETQYF
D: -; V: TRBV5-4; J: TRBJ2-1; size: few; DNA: TGTGCCAGCAGCACGCCTGAGGGGGGGCAGGTACAGTTCTTC; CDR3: CASSTPEGGQVQFF
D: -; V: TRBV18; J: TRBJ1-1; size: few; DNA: TGTGCCAGCTCGCCGCGGGATAACACTGAAGCTTTCTTT; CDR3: CASSPRDNTEAFF
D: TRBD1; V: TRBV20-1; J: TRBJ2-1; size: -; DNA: TGCAGTGCTAGAGGGGACAGGGATGAGCAGTTCTTC; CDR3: CSARGDRDEQFF
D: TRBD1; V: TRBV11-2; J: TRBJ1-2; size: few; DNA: TGTGCCAGCAGCCCCATGGGACAGAACTATGGCTACACCTTC; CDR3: CASSPMGQNYGYTF
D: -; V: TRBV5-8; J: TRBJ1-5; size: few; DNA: TGTGCCAGCAGCTTGTACAGATATAGCAATCAGCCCCAGCATTTT; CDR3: CASSLYRYSNQPQHF
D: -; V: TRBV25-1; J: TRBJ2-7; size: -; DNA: TGTGCCAGCGGGCCCGAGGAGCAGTACTTC; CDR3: CASGPEEQYF
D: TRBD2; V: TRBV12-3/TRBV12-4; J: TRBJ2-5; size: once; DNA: TGTGCCAGCAGCCCAAGCGGGGGGGCCGCGGAGACCCAGTACTTC; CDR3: CASSPSGGAAETQYF
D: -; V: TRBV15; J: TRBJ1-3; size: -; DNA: TGTGCCACCAGCAGAGCCGCGGCAGCTGGAAACACCATATATTTT; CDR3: CATSRAAAAGNTIYF
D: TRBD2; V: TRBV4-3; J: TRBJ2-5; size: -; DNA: TGCGCCAGCAGCCACGACTGGAATCTCGCGGGGGTGGGTGAGACCCAGTACTTC; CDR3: CASSHDWNLAGVGETQYF
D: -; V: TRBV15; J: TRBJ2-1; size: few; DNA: TGTGCCACCAGCAGAGATCTCGCGACAGGCAATGAGCAGTTCTTC; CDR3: CATSRDLATGNEQFF
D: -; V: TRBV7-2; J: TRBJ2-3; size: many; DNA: TGTGCCAGCAGCCAGGACTGGGGAACAGATACGCAGTATTTT; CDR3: CASSQDWGTDTQYF
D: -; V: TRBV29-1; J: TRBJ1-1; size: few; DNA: TGCAGCGTTGAAGAGGGGTCGGGTTCTCGGGCTTTCTTT; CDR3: CSVEEGSGSRAFF
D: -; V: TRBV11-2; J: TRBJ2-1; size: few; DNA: TGTGCCAGCAGCTTAAATGAGAATGAGCAGTTCTTC; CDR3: CASSLNENEQFF
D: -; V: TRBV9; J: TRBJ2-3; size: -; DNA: TGTGCCAGCAGCGTAGAGGTCAGCACAGATACGCAGTATTTT; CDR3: CASSVEVSTDTQYF
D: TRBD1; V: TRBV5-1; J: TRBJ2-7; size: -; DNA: TGCGCCAGCAGCATAGGACAGGGCACCTACGAGCAGTACTTC; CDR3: CASSIGQGTYEQYF